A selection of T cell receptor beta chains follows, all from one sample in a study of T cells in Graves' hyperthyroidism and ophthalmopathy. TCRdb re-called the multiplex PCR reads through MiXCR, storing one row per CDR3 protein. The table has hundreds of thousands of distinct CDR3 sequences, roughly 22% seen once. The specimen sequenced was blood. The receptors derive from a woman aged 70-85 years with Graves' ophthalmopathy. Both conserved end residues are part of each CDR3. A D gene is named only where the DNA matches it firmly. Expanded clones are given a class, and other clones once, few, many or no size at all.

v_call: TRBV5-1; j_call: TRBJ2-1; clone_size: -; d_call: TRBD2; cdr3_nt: TGTGCCAGCAGCAAGAGTTTCCTAGCGGGAGACGAGTTCTTC; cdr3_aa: CASSKSFLAGDEFF
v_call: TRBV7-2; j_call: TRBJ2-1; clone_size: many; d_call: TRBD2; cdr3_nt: TGTGCCAGCAGCTTAGGACTAGCGAACTACAATGAGCAGTTCTTC; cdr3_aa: CASSLGLANYNEQFF
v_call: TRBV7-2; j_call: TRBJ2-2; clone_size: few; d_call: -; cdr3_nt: TGTGCCAGCAGTTCCGTAGGGGGAGCCGGCGGGGAGCTGTTTTTT; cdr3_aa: CASSSVGGAGGELFF
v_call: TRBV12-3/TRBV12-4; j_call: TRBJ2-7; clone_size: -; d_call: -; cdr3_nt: TGTGCCAGCAGCAGTCCTAGGCACGAGCAGTACTTC; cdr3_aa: CASSSPRHEQYF
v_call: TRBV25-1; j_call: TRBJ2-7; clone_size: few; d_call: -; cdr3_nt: TGTGCCAGCAGTGAATCGGCCAGAAACGAGCAGTACTTC; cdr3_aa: CASSESARNEQYF
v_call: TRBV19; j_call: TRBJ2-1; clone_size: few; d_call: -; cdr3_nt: TGTGCCAGTAGTTGGGGGTTGTCCTACAATGAGCAGTTCTTC; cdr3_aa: CASSWGLSYNEQFF
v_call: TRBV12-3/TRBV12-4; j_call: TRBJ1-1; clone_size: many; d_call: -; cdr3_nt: TGTGCCAGCGGAATAAACAGCAAAGAAGCTTTCTTT; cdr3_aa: CASGINSKEAFF
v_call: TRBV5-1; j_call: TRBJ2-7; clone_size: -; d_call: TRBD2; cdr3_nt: TGCGCCAGCTCCTCGGGGGGGCGGACCTCCTACGAGCAGTACTTC; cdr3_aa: CASSSGGRTSYEQYF
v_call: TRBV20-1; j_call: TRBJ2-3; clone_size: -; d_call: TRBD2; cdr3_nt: TGCAGTGCTAGCGGTCCGGCTAGCGGGAGTATAGATACGCAGTATTTT; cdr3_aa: CSASGPASGSIDTQYF
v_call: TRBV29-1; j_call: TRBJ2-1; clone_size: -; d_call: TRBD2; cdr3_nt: TGCAGCGTCCAACTAGCGGGGGGATACAATGAGCAGTTCTTC; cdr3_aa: CSVQLAGGYNEQFF
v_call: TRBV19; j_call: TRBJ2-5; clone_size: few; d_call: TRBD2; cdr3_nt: TGTGCCAGTAGTACCTACGGACTAGCCCAAGAGACCCAGTACTTC; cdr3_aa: CASSTYGLAQETQYF
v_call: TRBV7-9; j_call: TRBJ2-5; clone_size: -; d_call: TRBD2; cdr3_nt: TGTGCCAGCAGCCCGGGACTAGCGGGAGTAGAAGAGACCCAGTACTTC; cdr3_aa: CASSPGLAGVEETQYF
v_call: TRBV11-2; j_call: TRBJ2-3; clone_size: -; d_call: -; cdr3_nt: TGTGCCAGCAGCCCCCCGGGTCCCTGGGCAGATACGCAGTATTTT; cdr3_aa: CASSPPGPWADTQYF
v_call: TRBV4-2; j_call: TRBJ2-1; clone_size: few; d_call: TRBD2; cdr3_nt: TGTGCCAGCAGCCGTACTAGCGGGGGTATAGATGAGCAGTTCTTC; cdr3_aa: CASSRTSGGIDEQFF
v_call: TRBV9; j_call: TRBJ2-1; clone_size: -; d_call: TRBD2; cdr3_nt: TGTGCCAGCAGCGGAGGGGGGACTAGCGGGAGGAGAGAAGAGCAGTTCTTC; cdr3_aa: CASSGGGTSGRREEQFF
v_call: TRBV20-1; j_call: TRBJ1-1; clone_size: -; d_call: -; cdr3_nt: TGCAGTGCGATTGGGGGGGGACAACTGAACACTGAAGCTTTCTTT; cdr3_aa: CSAIGGGQLNTEAFF
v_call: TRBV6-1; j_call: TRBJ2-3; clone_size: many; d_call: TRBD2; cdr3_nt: TGTGCCAGCAGTGTCCAGACTAGCGGGAGGGATACGCAGTATTTT; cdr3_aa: CASSVQTSGRDTQYF
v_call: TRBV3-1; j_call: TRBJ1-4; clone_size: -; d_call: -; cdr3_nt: TGTGCCAGCAGCCAAGATGAGGGGGGGGACACCTGGTTATATGCAACTAATGAAAAACTGTTTTTT; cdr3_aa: CASSQDEGGDTWLYATNEKLFF
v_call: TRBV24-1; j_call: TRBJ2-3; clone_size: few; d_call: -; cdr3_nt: TGTGCCACCAGTTATACAGATACGCAGTATTTT; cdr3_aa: CATSYTDTQYF
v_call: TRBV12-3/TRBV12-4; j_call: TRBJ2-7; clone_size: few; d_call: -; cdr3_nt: TGTGCCAGCAGTGAGGGGAGTTGGACCTACGAGCAGTACTTC; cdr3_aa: CASSEGSWTYEQYF
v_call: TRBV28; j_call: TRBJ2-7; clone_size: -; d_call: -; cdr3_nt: TGTGCCAGCAGTAAATACAGGGAGAGGCTCTACGAGCAGTACTTC; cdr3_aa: CASSKYRERLYEQYF
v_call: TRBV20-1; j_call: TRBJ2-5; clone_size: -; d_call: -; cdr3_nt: TGCAGGGTGGGGGTTGGGGAGACCCAGTACTTC; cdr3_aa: CRVGVGETQYF
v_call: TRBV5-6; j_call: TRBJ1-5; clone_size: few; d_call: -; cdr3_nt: TGTGCCAGCAGCTCCTCCCTGGGTCAGCCCCAGCATTTT; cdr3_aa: CASSSSLGQPQHF